The next 8 T cell receptor beta chains were all read from a single sample in a study of T cell repertoires in cytomegalovirus infection. These TCRs' antigens remain unknown. TCRdb called the reads again in MiXCR, with one record for every CDR3 protein. Of around 100,000 distinct CDR3 sequences listed, about 33% are singletons. Sequencing was performed on CD8+ T cells from cultured PBMCs, taken from culture after CMV antigen stimulation. The receptors were gathered from a human donor in good health (CMV status not recorded). Some clones in this sample may be carry-over from other donors' samples.

There are many counts of this clonotype. The gene calls are TRBV10-3 and TRBJ1-6; D perhaps matches TRBD1 (6 bases). This CDR3 comprises 16 residues. Germline V gene lookup returns CDR1 ENHRY and CDR2 SYGVKD. Between the trimmed V and J ends, which lost 2 bases and 6 bases, there was a span of 14 bases. In DNA form, the CDR3 reads TGTGCCATCAGTGAGGTCAGGGGTGGCGGTAATTCACCCCTCCACTTT. Its translation is CAISEVRGGGNSPLHF.

The gene calls are TRBV4-1 and TRBJ2-5; 10 nucleotides match TRBD2. The CDR3 has 16 residues. The germline V gene encodes CDR1 MGHRA and CDR2 YSYEKL. The V gene end was trimmed by 1 base and the J gene end by 3 bases; junction bases not matched to a gene: 5. The CDR3 sequence is CASSQVASGGEETQYF. The CDR3 nucleotides read TGCGCCAGCAGCCAAGTGGCTAGCGGGGGTGAAGAGACCCAGTACTTC.

The chain recombines TRBV12-3 or TRBV12-4 with TRBJ1-4; D remains ambiguous. Trimming took off 2 bases at V and 4 bases at J, with 8 bases between the two ends. The CDR3 runs 14 residues. The CDR3 nucleotides read TGTGCCAGCAGTTTAACCAGGATTAATGAAAAACTGTTTTTT. Amino acids: CASSLTRINEKLFF.

The rearrangement links TRBV20-1 to TRBJ2-7; D might be TRBD1 or TRBD2, each matching 6 bases. This CDR3 is built from 14 residues. V was trimmed by 4 bases and J by 2 bases, leaving 15 bases between them. Germline CDR1 reads DFQATT; CDR2 reads SNEGSKA (reference sequence). The CDR3 DNA reads TGCAGTGCTATTCGGAACAGGGAGGCCTACGAGCAGTACTTC. Protein product: CSAIRNREAYEQYF.

V gene TRBV6-8 combines with J gene TRBJ2-1; no clear D gene. The germline V and J ends were trimmed by 5 bases and 0 bases, with 11 bases remaining between them. The V gene's germline CDR1 is MNHGY and CDR2 SAAAGT. The CDR3 runs to 15 residues. CDR3 DNA: TGTGCCAGCAGTGTCTCGTCAATCTCCTACAATGAGCAGTTCTTC. It is translated as CASSVSSISYNEQFF.

This clonotype was detected many times. DNA of the CDR3: TGTGCCAGCAGCTCCCAAGGGACCCCGGGAAACACCATATATTTT. It specifies CASSSQGTPGNTIYF. V and J are TRBV9 and TRBJ1-3, with a tentative D call TRBD1 (5 bases). Germline CDR1 SGDLS, CDR2 YYNGEE. CDR3 length equals 15 residues. Trimming took off 4 bases at V and 4 bases at J, with 15 bases between the two ends.

Ten or more counts support this clonotype. The genes are TRBV7-2 and TRBJ2-1; unclear D gene. Trimming removed 5 bases from V and 3 bases from J, with 5 bases in between. This CDR3 region has 12 residues. CDR1 and CDR2 from the germline V gene are SGHTA and FQGNSA. This chain's CDR3 is CASSPSYNEQFF. The DNA of the CDR3 is TGTGCCAGCAGCCCAAGCTACAATGAGCAGTTCTTC.

The CDR3 spells CASSMWGGNTGELFF. The CDR3 region has the DNA TGTGCCAGTAGTATGTGGGGGGGCAACACCGGGGAGCTGTTTTTT. V usage is TRBV19 and J usage is TRBJ2-2, with D perhaps TRBD2 (7 bases). Per germline, CDR1 LNHDA and CDR2 SQIVND (reference sequence). CDR3 length: 15 residues. V gave up 3 bases and J gave up 2 bases, with 10 bases separating them.